A selection of T cell receptor beta chains follows, all from one sample in a study of regulatory T cells in long-lasting Graves disease. TCRdb itself ran the multiplex PCR reads through MiXCR, one entry per CDR3 protein. The data show about 620,000 distinct CDR3 sequences, around 15% seen once. The sample also formed part of further work on T cells in Graves' hyperthyroidism and ophthalmopathy.

The sample in question was peripheral blood mononuclear cells (PBMCs), obtained at new diagnosis, from a patient treated with antithyroid drugs. The receptors derive from a young woman with Graves disease. Each CDR3 is given with its conserved first and last residue. Each record gives: clone size, J gene, D gene, V gene, CDR3 DNA, CDR3 protein. The D gene is left open where the match is weak. Size values are once, few and many counts, or a class for expanded clones, and some rows have none.

>once|TRBJ1-3|NA|TRBV20-1
TGCAGTGCTCCCCCGGAGTTCTCTGGAAACACCATATATTTT
CSAPPEFSGNTIYF
>NA|TRBJ2-1|NA|TRBV6-1
TGTGCCAGCAGCAGGAGCGGGCCAAGCTCCTACAATGAGCAGTTCTTC
CASSRSGPSSYNEQFF
>NA|TRBJ2-7|NA|TRBV29-1
TGCAGCGCCGTGACAGTCTCCTACGAGCAGTACTTC
CSAVTVSYEQYF
>many|TRBJ1-5|NA|TRBV12-3/TRBV12-4
TGTGCCAGCAGTTCATCATCGGCTCAGCCCCAGCATTTT
CASSSSSAQPQHF
>few|TRBJ2-7|NA|TRBV20-1
TGCAGTGCTAGACGTATGACTAGTCCGAACGAGCAGTACTTC
CSARRMTSPNEQYF
>many|TRBJ2-1|TRBD1|TRBV11-2
TGTGCCAGCAGCTTAGAGGGACAGGGCGACAATGAGCAGTTCTTC
CASSLEGQGDNEQFF
>few|TRBJ2-5|TRBD2|TRBV29-1
TGCAGCGCTTTACTGGGGGGGGAGACCCAGTACTTC
CSALLGGETQYF
>few|TRBJ2-5|TRBD2|TRBV10-3
TGTGCCACCCGAGCGGGAGTCTTGGTAGAGACCCAGTACTTC
CATRAGVLVETQYF
>many|TRBJ2-3|NA|TRBV12-3/TRBV12-4
TGTGCCAGCAGTTTCCGGGGACTCTCGTCAGATACGCAGTATTTT
CASSFRGLSSDTQYF
>many|TRBJ2-7|NA|TRBV6-9
TGTGCCAGCAGTTATGAGGGGATGAACGAGCAGTACTTC
CASSYEGMNEQYF
>few|TRBJ1-5|NA|TRBV20-1
TGCAGTGCTAGAGAGGGGGCGGGGAATCAGCCCCAGCATTTT
CSAREGAGNQPQHF
>NA|TRBJ2-2|NA|TRBV3-1
TGTGCCAGCAGCCAACAGATTACCGGGGAGCTGTTTTTT
CASSQQITGELFF
>few|TRBJ2-2|NA|TRBV20-1
TGCAGTGCATCTAAGCGGGTCTCGAACACCGGGGAGCTGTTTTTT
CSASKRVSNTGELFF
>NA|TRBJ1-1|NA|TRBV6-2/TRBV6-3
TGTGCCAGCAGTTACTCTTCGGGCCCGAACACTGAAGCTTTCTTT
CASSYSSGPNTEAFF
>many|TRBJ1-2|NA|TRBV28
TGTGCCAGCAGTTTAGCAGCTCCCTATGGCTACACCTTC
CASSLAAPYGYTF
>NA|TRBJ1-4|NA|TRBV30
TGTGCCTGGAGTGCCTCTCGTGGATCTAATGAAAAACTGTTTTTT
CAWSASRGSNEKLFF
>few|TRBJ2-3|NA|TRBV5-1
TGCGCCAGCAGCTTGGACAACTACGCGAATAAGCGAGATACGCAGTATTTT
CASSLDNYANKRDTQYF
>few|TRBJ2-3|NA|TRBV6-2/TRBV6-3
TGTGCCAGCAGTTACCAAGGGAGAGACAGCACAGATACGCAGTATTTT
CASSYQGRDSTDTQYF
>NA|TRBJ2-2|NA|TRBV4-1
TGCGCCAGCAGCCAAGATGGTACTGGGGGCGACGGGGAGCTGTTTTTT
CASSQDGTGGDGELFF
>NA|TRBJ2-5|TRBD2|TRBV19
TGTGCCAGTAGTCTGAGACTAGCGGAGGCCTCGTTACTCCCGGAGACCCAGTACTTC
CASSLRLAEASLLPETQYF
>many|TRBJ2-1|TRBD1|TRBV5-1
TGCGCCAGCAGCACCGGGGGACAGGGGTACAATGAGCAGTTCTTC
CASSTGGQGYNEQFF
>many|TRBJ2-7|TRBD2|TRBV5-1
TGCGCCAGCAGCTTGTTACCAGCGGGAGGCTCCTACGAGCAGTACTTC
CASSLLPAGGSYEQYF
>few|TRBJ2-1|TRBD2|TRBV20-1
TGCAGTGCTAGTCGGGAGGGCTCCTACAATGAGCAGTTCTTC
CSASREGSYNEQFF
>many|TRBJ2-3|TRBD1|TRBV20-1
TGCAGTGCTAGAGATCCAGGGGGCTATCAAGATACGCAGTATTTT
CSARDPGGYQDTQYF
>NA|TRBJ2-7|TRBD1|TRBV10-3
TGTGCCATCAGTGATGAGGGACAGGGGGCCTACGAGCAGTACTTC
CAISDEGQGAYEQYF
>few|TRBJ1-2|NA|TRBV4-1
TGCGCCAGCAGTCGACCGGGGTCTTCGGGCTACACCTTC
CASSRPGSSGYTF
>many|TRBJ1-5|NA|TRBV10-3
TGTGCCATCAGTGGTAGCAATCAGCCCCAGCATTTT
CAISGSNQPQHF
>NA|TRBJ2-7|TRBD2|TRBV6-1
TGTGCCAGCACCGGACTAGCGGGAATCTCCTACGAGCAGTACTTC
CASTGLAGISYEQYF
>many|TRBJ2-1|TRBD2|TRBV11-3
TGTGCCAGCAGCTTTACTAGCGATTCTGAGCAGTTCTTC
CASSFTSDSEQFF
>NA|TRBJ1-5|TRBD1|TRBV19
TGTGCCAGTAGTCCCGACAGGGTTGGGAGGGTCCAGCATTTT
CASSPDRVGRVQHF
>NA|TRBJ1-2|NA|TRBV5-1
TGCGCCAGCAGCTTGAGTGGCAGTTCGGACTATGGCTACACCTTC
CASSLSGSSDYGYTF
>many|TRBJ1-5|NA|TRBV12-3/TRBV12-4
TGTGCCAGCAGTCTCGGACAGACCAATCAGCCCCAGCATTTT
CASSLGQTNQPQHF
>many|TRBJ1-5|NA|TRBV3-1
TGTGCCAGCAGCCGTATGGCAGGGGATCAGCCCCAGCATTTT
CASSRMAGDQPQHF
>many|TRBJ1-4|TRBD1|TRBV27
TGTGCCAGCAGCCTGGACAGGGGGCAGGCTAATGAAAAACTGTTTTTT
CASSLDRGQANEKLFF
>few|TRBJ2-2|NA|TRBV27
TGTGCCACACACCCCCGTCCAGGGGAGTACCCCGGGGAGCTGTTTTTT
CATHPRPGEYPGELFF
>NA|TRBJ2-7|NA|TRBV5-4
TGTGCCAGCACCTTCGACAGCGGTAGCTACGAGCAGTACTTC
CASTFDSGSYEQYF
>NA|TRBJ2-7|NA|TRBV7-2
TGTGCCAGCAGCTGGGAGTCGTACGAGCAGTACTTC
CASSWESYEQYF
>few|TRBJ1-1|NA|TRBV19
TGTGCCAGTAGTACAGGGTTATTGAGGGCTGAAGCTTTCTTT
CASSTGLLRAEAFF
>NA|TRBJ2-2|NA|TRBV7-9
TGTGCCAGCAGCTTCCTCACAGGGACCAACACCGGGGAGCTGTTTTTT
CASSFLTGTNTGELFF
>many|TRBJ2-1|TRBD2|TRBV2
TGTGCCAGCACCCGGGGACTAGGGTACAATGAGCAGTTCTTC
CASTRGLGYNEQFF
>few|TRBJ1-2|NA|TRBV28
TGTGCCAGCAGTTTCACCAGGGGAGGCGATGGCTACACCTTC
CASSFTRGGDGYTF
>many|TRBJ1-1|TRBD1|TRBV11-2
TGTGCCAGCAGCTTGGTAGGACAGGGGGGCTTTGAAGCTTTCTTT
CASSLVGQGGFEAFF
>NA|TRBJ2-3|NA|TRBV3-1
TGTGCCAGCAGCCATTTCACCCTTGCGCTCGGCACAGATACGCAGTATTTT
CASSHFTLALGTDTQYF
>many|TRBJ1-1|NA|TRBV5-1
TGCGCCAGCAGCTTGGGCACAGGGATTGGAAACACTGAAGCTTTCTTT
CASSLGTGIGNTEAFF
>NA|TRBJ2-3|TRBD1|TRBV27
TGTGCCAGCGGACTCGGGGGGACAGGGGGCAATACGCAGTATTTT
CASGLGGTGGNTQYF
>NA|TRBJ2-1|NA|TRBV6-2/TRBV6-3
TGTGCCAGCAGGTCGTCGGGACAAGGGAACAATGAGCAGTTCTTC
CASRSSGQGNNEQFF
>NA|TRBJ1-1|TRBD1|TRBV2
TGTGCCAGCAGTGGAACCCGACAGGGCACTGAAGCTTTCTTT
CASSGTRQGTEAFF
>few|TRBJ1-4|NA|TRBV15
TGTGCCACCAGCAGAGATCTGCAGGGTGGGAGGGAAAAACTGTTTTTT
CATSRDLQGGREKLFF
>many|TRBJ2-1|NA|TRBV5-1
TGCGCCAGCAGCTTGGCAGTCAGTGCCAGCAATGAGCAGTTCTTC
CASSLAVSASNEQFF
>NA|TRBJ1-2|TRBD1|TRBV6-5
TGTGCCAGCAGTTACTCGGGACAGCGGGGGGGGGGCTACACCTTC
CASSYSGQRGGGYTF
>NA|TRBJ2-2|TRBD2|TRBV24-1
TGTGCCACCAGTGATTCAGGACTAGCGGGAGTGCCCCGATGGAACACCGGGGAGCTGTTTTTT
CATSDSGLAGVPRWNTGELFF
>many|TRBJ2-7|TRBD1|TRBV28
TGTGCCAGCAGAACACAGGGGGCCCCCTACGAGCAGTACTTC
CASRTQGAPYEQYF
>NA|TRBJ1-4|NA|TRBV5-1
TGCGCCAGCAGCTTGGGGCAGTATCTCACAACTAATGAAAAACTGTTTTTT
CASSLGQYLTTNEKLFF
>many|TRBJ1-5|NA|TRBV27
TGTGCCAGCAGTTTATATTACGGAAGAGACAATCAGCCCCAGCATTTT
CASSLYYGRDNQPQHF